These T cell receptor beta chains were read from a single sample in a study of OX40 agonist ivuxolimab in advanced cancers. TCRdb keeps only in-frame clones here, not all; method: immunoSEQ multiplex PCR. The data contain 65,000 to 75,000 clones, roughly 80% of them singletons. This sample comprised CD4+ or CD8+ T cells sorted from blood, obtained in a trial of the OX40 agonist ivuxolimab. These receptors all stem from an adult with an advanced solid tumor such as melanoma, head and neck, liver or kidney cancer. CDR3s include the opening cysteine and the closing phenylalanine or tryptophan. D genes are given only for firm matches. Clone size is not always given. Where it is, it says once, few, many or a class for expanded clones.

once TRBJ2-2 . TRBV6-5 TGTGCCAGCAGCCTGGGACCGAACACCGGGGAGCTGTTTTTT CASSLGPNTGELFF
. TRBJ2-1 TRBD1 TRBV7-9 TGTGCCAGCAGCTTAGCTTTGGGACAGGTCATCTACAATGAGCAGTTCTTC CASSLALGQVIYNEQFF
. TRBJ2-7 TRBD2 TRBV18 TGTGCCAGCTCACCGTCTAGCGGGAGCCCCTACGAGCAGTACTTC CASSPSSGSPYEQYF
. TRBJ2-6 . TRBV19 TGTGCCAGTAGTATTGGGGGGTCTGGGGCCAACGTCCTGACTTTC CASSIGGSGANVLTF
few TRBJ2-7 . TRBV18 TGTGCCAGCTCACCGGACGGGAGCTACGAGCAGTACTTC CASSPDGSYEQYF
. TRBJ1-1 . TRBV5-1 TGCGCCAGCAGCCTTTGGGGAAACACTGAAGCTTTCTTT CASSLWGNTEAFF
. TRBJ2-1 . TRBV6-1 TGTGCCAGCAGAGGGGGGGTCACCTACAATGAGCAGTTCTTC CASRGGVTYNEQFF
. TRBJ1-1 TRBD1 TRBV5-1 TGCGCCAGCAGCATACAGGGGGCGAACACTGAAGCTTTCTTT CASSIQGANTEAFF
few TRBJ2-1 TRBD2 TRBV5-1 TGCGCCAGCAGCTACCTACTAGCGGGGGGGAGTAGGGAGCAGTTCTTC CASSYLLAGGSREQFF
. TRBJ2-3 . TRBV2 TGTGCCAGCAGTTACCAGACAGGTTGGGAGATGACAGATACGCAGTATTTT CASSYQTGWEMTDTQYF
few TRBJ2-1 . TRBV4-3 TGCGCCAGCAGCCAAGTTCGGGACAATGAGCAGTTCTTC CASSQVRDNEQFF
. TRBJ1-2 . TRBV2 TGTGCCAGCAGTGAGCGGGACAACTATGGCTACACCTTC CASSERDNYGYTF
few TRBJ2-3 TRBD2 TRBV2 TGTGCCACTTCGGGACTAGCGGGGGCAACAGATACGCAGTATTTT CATSGLAGATDTQYF
. TRBJ2-2 . TRBV7-8 TGTGCCAGCAGCTTAGTGGCGAACACCGGGGAGCTGTTTTTT CASSLVANTGELFF
. TRBJ1-1 . TRBV5-1 TGCGCCAGCAGCTTGTTTGGGGATTCGACTGAAGCTTTCTTT CASSLFGDSTEAFF
once TRBJ1-2 TRBD1 TRBV19 TGTGCCAGTACTACTCCGGGACAGAACTATGGCTACACCTTC CASTTPGQNYGYTF
. TRBJ2-1 . TRBV19 TGTGCCAGTAGTGTCCCGCCCCCCTACAGGGTGGGGAACAATGAGCAGTTCTTC CASSVPPPYRVGNNEQFF
. TRBJ1-3 . TRBV4-1 TGCGCCAGCAGCCAAGATCCCGTAGGTTCGGGAAACACCATATATTTT CASSQDPVGSGNTIYF
. TRBJ2-2 TRBD2 TRBV7-8 TGTGCCAGCAGAAAACTAGCGGCGAACACCGGGGAGCTGTTTTTT CASRKLAANTGELFF
. TRBJ2-2 TRBD2 TRBV7-3 TGTGCCAGCAGCCCGGGACTAGCGGCCGGGGAGCTGTTTTTT CASSPGLAAGELFF
. TRBJ1-2 . TRBV6-1 TGTGCCAGCAGTGAAGTCCAGGGGCGCTATGGCTACACCTTC CASSEVQGRYGYTF
. TRBJ2-1 . TRBV7-9 TGTGCCAGCAGCTCCCAGGGACTCGTTAGGGACAATGAGCAGTTCTTC CASSSQGLVRDNEQFF
. TRBJ2-7 TRBD1 TRBV7-6 TGTGCCAGCAGCTTAGGGGCAGGGGGCTCATCCTACGAGCAGTACTTC CASSLGAGGSSYEQYF